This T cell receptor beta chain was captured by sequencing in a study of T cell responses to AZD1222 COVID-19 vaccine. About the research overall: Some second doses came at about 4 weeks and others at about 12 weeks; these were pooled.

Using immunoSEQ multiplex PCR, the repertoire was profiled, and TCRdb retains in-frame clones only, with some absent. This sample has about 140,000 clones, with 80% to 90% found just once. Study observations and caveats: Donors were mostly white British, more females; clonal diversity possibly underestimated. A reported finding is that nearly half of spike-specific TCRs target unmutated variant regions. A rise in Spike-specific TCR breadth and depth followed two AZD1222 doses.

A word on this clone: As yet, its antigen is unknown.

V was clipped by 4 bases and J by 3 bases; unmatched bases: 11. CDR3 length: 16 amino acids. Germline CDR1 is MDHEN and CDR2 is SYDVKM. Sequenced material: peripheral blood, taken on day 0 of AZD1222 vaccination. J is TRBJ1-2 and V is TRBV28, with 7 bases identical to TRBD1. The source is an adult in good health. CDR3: CASSSLQTGKYYGYTF. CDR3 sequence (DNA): TGTGCCAGCAGTTCCCTCCAGACAGGGAAGTACTATGGCTACACCTTC.